This entry lists 22 T cell receptor beta chains sequenced from one sample in a study of blood T cell repertoires in COVID-19. Repertoires were generated with immunoSEQ multiplex PCR, while TCRdb's copy carries only in-frame clones and drops some. Of tens of thousands of clones detected, approximately 90% appear once; the ten largest clones hold around 3.7%. The sequenced sample consisted of peripheral blood. These TCRs come from a human donor in a cohort sampled during active COVID-19.

The gene calls are TRBV4-1 and TRBJ1-1, with a tentative D call TRBD1 (5 bases). The CDR3 runs to 16 residues. In germline, CDR1 is MGHRA, CDR2 YSYEKL. Trimming left V 0 bases short and J 7 bases short, with 18 bases between. As DNA, the CDR3 is TGCGCCAGCAGCCAAGATGGTGTTTTGGGGCAGTATGAAGCTTTCTTT. This gives the protein CASSQDGVLGQYEAFF.

The V gene is TRBV6-5, the J gene TRBJ2-2, with 7 bases lining up with TRBD1. The length of the CDR3 is 15 residues. Germline CDR1 and CDR2: MNHEY and SVGAGI. The J segment lost 6 bases and the V segment lost 2 bases, leaving 6 bases of the junction unmatched. CDR3 sequence: CASSYVGTGAGELFF. CDR3 DNA: TGTGCCAGCAGTTACGTGGGCACAGGGGCCGGGGAGCTGTTTTTT.

The chain recombines TRBV19 with TRBJ2-1; 10 bases map to TRBD1. V trimming: 8 bases; J trimming: 9 bases; junction bases outside the gene matches: 10. The CDR3 loop spans 14 amino acids. The germline CDR1 and CDR2 sequences are LNHDA and SQIVND (reference sequence). The CDR3 nucleotides read TGTGCCAGTGGGGACAGGGGAGAGGTCGGTGAGCAGTTCTTC. This gives the protein CASGDRGEVGEQFF.

This chain uses TRBV19 with TRBJ1-5, with D perhaps matching TRBD1 (5 bases). This CDR3 has 18 amino acids. V was shortened by 4 bases and J by 0 bases, with 19 bases between the two germline ends. Germline V gene sequence: CDR1 LNHDA, CDR2 SQIVND (reference sequence). The CDR3 protein is CASSTAFLTEYSNQPQHF. The CDR3 bases are TGTGCCAGTAGTACCGCATTCCTGACAGAGTATAGCAATCAGCCCCAGCATTTT.

The chain carries TRBV7-2 and TRBJ2-3; 8 positions agree with TRBD1. Germline V lookup: CDR1 SGHTA, CDR2 FQGNSA. This CDR3 spans 18 amino acids. After removal of 5 bases from V and 3 bases from J, the junction contained 16 bases not matched to a gene. The CDR3 region is CASSRSTGDRWNTDTQYF. CDR3 in DNA: TGTGCCAGCAGCAGATCGACAGGGGACAGGTGGAATACAGATACGCAGTATTTT. The complete variable domain, with remaining parts taken from reference TRBV7-2 and TRBJ2-3, reads GAGVSQSPSNKVTEKGKDVELRCDPISGHTALYWYRQSLGQGLEFLIYFQGNSAPDKSGLPSDRFSAERTGGSVSTLTIQRTQQEDSAVYLCASSRSTGDRWNTDTQYFGPGTRLTVL.

The gene calls are TRBV28 and TRBJ1-2; tentative D call: TRBD1 (5 bases). Trimming pared 7 bases from V and 5 bases from J, leaving 14 bases between. From germline, CDR1 is MDHEN and CDR2 SYDVKM. This CDR3 is built from 13 residues. The CDR3, as DNA: TGTGCCAGCAACCCGGGGGGGTTTTATGGCTACACCTTC. It is translated as CASNPGGFYGYTF.

The V call is TRBV5-4, the J call TRBJ2-5; possible D gene TRBD2, 5 bases. V lost 2 bases, J lost 5 bases, and 16 bases lay in between. This CDR3 has 15 amino acids. CDR1 is SGHNT, CDR2 YYREEE, per germline (reference sequence). The CDR3, as DNA: TGTGCCAGCAGCTTTCGGCAGGAGGTCAACGAGACCCAGTACTTC. It is translated as CASSFRQEVNETQYF.

This clone was picked up one time. The rearrangement uses TRBV29-1 and TRBJ2-1, with TRBD2 identical over 9 bases. Per the germline V gene, CDR1 is SQVTM and CDR2 is ANQGSEA. V was pared by 2 bases and J by 6 bases, with 11 bases of the junction left unmatched. This CDR3 region has 16 residues. CDR3 sequence: CSVERVSSGISNEQFF. The CDR3, as DNA: TGCAGCGTTGAACGGGTGTCTAGCGGGATAAGCAATGAGCAGTTCTTC.

The gene calls are TRBV30 and TRBJ2-5; 13 bases line up with TRBD2. The DNA end favors TRBJ2-7, so the J call may be wrong. The CDR3 runs 18 residues. CDR1 GTSNPN and CDR2 SVGIG come from the germline V gene (reference sequence). The CDR3 nucleotides read TGTGCCTGGAGTGTTAGGACTAGCGGGGGCACGAGCTCCTACGAGCAGTACTTC. This gives the protein CAWSVRTSGGTSSYEQYF.

The rearrangement links TRBV6-1 to TRBJ1-1; the D gene is possibly TRBD1 (6 bases). Germline-derived CDR1 and CDR2 are MNHNS and SASEGT. The germline V and J ends were trimmed by 4 bases and 6 bases, with 21 bases remaining between them. The CDR3 sequence is 16 residues long. The CDR3 spells CASSGILGGRDSEAFF. As DNA, the CDR3 is TGTGCCAGCAGTGGAATATTGGGGGGGCGCGACTCTGAAGCTTTCTTT.

The chain has TRBV6-2 or TRBV6-3 and TRBJ2-7, with TRBD1 identical over 7 bases. In germline, CDR1 is MNHEY, CDR2 SVGEGT. With V trimmed by 2 bases and J by 3 bases, 4 bases remained unmatched. The CDR3 consists of 14 residues. The CDR3 DNA is TGTGCCAGCAGTTACGAAGGGGGCAGCTACGAGCAGTACTTC. Translating gives CASSYEGGSYEQYF.

This chain joins TRBV5-1 and TRBJ2-7; weak D call: TRBD2 (6 bases). V lost 4 bases and J 1 base, leaving 15 bases between the germline ends. This CDR3 has 15 amino acids. Germline assignment: CDR1 SGHRS and CDR2 YFSETQ. The CDR3 DNA reads as TGCGCCAGCAGCCGAGGGACTGAAAATTCCTACGAGCAGTACTTC. This encodes CASSRGTENSYEQYF.

The chain uses TRBV5-4 and TRBJ1-4; maybe TRBD1 (6 bases). This CDR3 region has 14 residues. Germline loops: CDR1 SGHNT, CDR2 YYREEE (reference sequence). With 4 bases removed from V and 7 bases from J, the gap between germline ends came to 14 bases. The CDR3 spells CASSLTGSSEKLFF. CDR3 DNA sequence: TGTGCCAGCAGCCTTACAGGGTCTTCTGAAAAACTGTTTTTT.

The chain employs TRBV5-1 and TRBJ2-1; D uncertain. Germline CDR1 SGHRS, CDR2 YFSETQ. V was clipped by 4 bases and J by 1 base, with 9 bases between them. The CDR3 is 14 amino acids. CDR3 residues: CASSLGRSYNEQFF. The DNA of the CDR3 is TGCGCCAGCAGCCTAGGTCGATCCTACAATGAGCAGTTCTTC.

The chain employs TRBV10-3 and TRBJ2-5; TRBD1 matches at 9 bases. CDR3 size: 14 residues. Losses at the gene ends were 10 bases for V and 2 bases for J; bases not matched to a gene: 8. CDR1 and CDR2 (germline): ENHRY, SYGVKD. The CDR3 nucleotides read TGTGCCACCCGATCGGGGACAGGGCAAGAGACCCAGTACTTC. Translating it yields CATRSGTGQETQYF.

The chain links TRBV5-1 to TRBJ1-1; D is unclear. The length of the CDR3 is 13 residues. Trimming took 3 bases from V and 0 from J, leaving 6 bases between them. CDR1 and CDR2 from the germline V gene are SGHRS and YFSETQ. The CDR3, as DNA: TGCGCCAGCAGCTCCCAGATGAACACTGAAGCTTTCTTT. It is translated as CASSSQMNTEAFF.

This clone appeared a single time. V and J are TRBV9 and TRBJ1-6, with 7 bases aligning to TRBD1. Germline loops: CDR1 SGDLS, CDR2 YYNGEE. Unmatched junction bases numbered 3, after V lost 3 bases and J lost 9 bases. This CDR3 has 13 residues. CDR3 nucleotides: TGTGCCAGCAGCGAAACAGGGGTTTCACCCCTCCACTTT. The encoded protein is CASSETGVSPLHF.

V usage is TRBV9 and J usage is TRBJ2-2, with a possible D match to TRBD1 (6 bases). CDR1 and CDR2 from the germline V gene are SGDLS and YYNGEE. The CDR3 totals 14 residues. The germline V and J ends were trimmed by 4 bases and 7 bases, with 14 bases remaining between them. The CDR3: CASSPRQVIGELFF. The CDR3 DNA follows: TGTGCCAGCAGCCCCCGACAGGTCATCGGGGAGCTGTTTTTT.

The rearrangement links TRBV12-3 or TRBV12-4 to TRBJ2-5, with D possibly matching TRBD2 (5 bases). Trimming took off 0 bases at V and 5 bases at J, with 7 bases between the two ends. The CDR3 runs to 13 residues. CDR3 nucleotides: TGTGCCAGCAGTTTAGCGGAGCGGGAGACCCAGTACTTC. This translates into CASSLAERETQYF.

The chain uses TRBV3-1 (or the pseudogene TRBV3-2) and TRBJ1-2; 7 bases line up with TRBD1. The CDR3 has 16 amino acids. The germline CDR1 and CDR2 sequences are LGHDT and YNNKEL (reference sequence). Trimming at V came to 5 bases and at J to 8 bases, leaving 17 bases not matched to a gene. CDR3 amino acids: CASSLLTGEVSGGYTF. DNA of the CDR3: TGTGCCAGCAGCTTATTAACAGGGGAGGTATCAGGAGGCTACACCTTC.

V is TRBV27 and J is TRBJ2-7, with TRBD1 identical over 9 bases. The CDR3 spans 13 residues. J was trimmed by 6 bases and V by 2 bases; bases with no gene match: 2. In germline, CDR1 is MNHEY, CDR2 SMNVEV (reference sequence). The chain's CDR3 is CASSLGTGPEQYF. The CDR3 DNA follows: TGTGCCAGCAGTTTAGGGACAGGGCCCGAGCAGTACTTC.

The chain combines TRBV5-6 with TRBJ2-7; D might be TRBD2 (5 bases). V lost 0 bases and J lost 1, with 5 bases in between. The CDR3 is 13 amino acids. Germline CDR1 is SGHDT and CDR2 is YYEEEE. Here the CDR3 reads CASSLGRSYEQYF. Written as DNA, the CDR3 is TGTGCCAGCAGCTTGGGGAGGTCCTACGAGCAGTACTTC.